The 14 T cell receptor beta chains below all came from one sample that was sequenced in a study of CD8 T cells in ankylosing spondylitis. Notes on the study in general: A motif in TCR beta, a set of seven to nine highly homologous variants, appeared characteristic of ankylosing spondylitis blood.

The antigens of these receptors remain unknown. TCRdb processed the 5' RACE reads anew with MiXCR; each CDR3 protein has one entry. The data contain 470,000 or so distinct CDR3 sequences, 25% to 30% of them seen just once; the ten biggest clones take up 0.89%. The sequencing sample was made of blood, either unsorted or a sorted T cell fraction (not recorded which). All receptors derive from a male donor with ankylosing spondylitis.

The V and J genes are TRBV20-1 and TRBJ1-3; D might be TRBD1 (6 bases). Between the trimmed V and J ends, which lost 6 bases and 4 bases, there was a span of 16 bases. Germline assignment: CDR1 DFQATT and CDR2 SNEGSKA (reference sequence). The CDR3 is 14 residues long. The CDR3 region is CSASLGGSGNTIYF. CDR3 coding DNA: TGCAGTGCAAGTTTGGGGGGCTCAGGAAACACCATATATTTT.

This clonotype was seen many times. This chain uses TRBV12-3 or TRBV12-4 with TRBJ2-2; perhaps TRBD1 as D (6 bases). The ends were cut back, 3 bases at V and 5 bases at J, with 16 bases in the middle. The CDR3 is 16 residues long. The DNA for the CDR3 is TGTGCCAGCAGTTTTGGCAGGGGAAAAGGAACCGGGGAGCTGTTTTTT. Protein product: CASSFGRGKGTGELFF.

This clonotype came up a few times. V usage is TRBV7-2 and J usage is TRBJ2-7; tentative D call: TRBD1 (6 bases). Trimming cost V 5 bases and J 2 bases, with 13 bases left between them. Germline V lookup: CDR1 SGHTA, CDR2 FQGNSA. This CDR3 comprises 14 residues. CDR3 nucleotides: TGTGCCAGCAGCGTTGACAGGAAAACCTACGAGCAGTACTTC. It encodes CASSVDRKTYEQYF.

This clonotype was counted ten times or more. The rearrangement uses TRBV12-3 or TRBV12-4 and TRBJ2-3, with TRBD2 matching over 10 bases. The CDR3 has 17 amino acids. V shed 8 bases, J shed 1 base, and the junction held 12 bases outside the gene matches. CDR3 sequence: CASFGTSAMDGTDTQYF. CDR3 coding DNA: TGTGCCAGCTTTGGGACTAGCGCCATGGACGGCACAGATACGCAGTATTTT.

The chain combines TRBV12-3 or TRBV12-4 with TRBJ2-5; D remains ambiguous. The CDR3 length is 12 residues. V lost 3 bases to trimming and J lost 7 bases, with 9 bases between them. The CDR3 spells CASSFGRGTQYF. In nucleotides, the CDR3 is TGTGCCAGCAGTTTCGGGCGAGGGACCCAGTACTTC.

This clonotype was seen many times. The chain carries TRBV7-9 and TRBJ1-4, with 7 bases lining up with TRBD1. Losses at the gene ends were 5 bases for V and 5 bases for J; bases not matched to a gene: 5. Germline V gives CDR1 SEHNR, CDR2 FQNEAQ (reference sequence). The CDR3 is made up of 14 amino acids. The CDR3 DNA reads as TGTGCCAGCAGCCCAGGGACAGAAAATGAAAAACTGTTTTTT. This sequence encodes CASSPGTENEKLFF.

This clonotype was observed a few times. The CDR3 loop is CASSQDRGPAFF. DNA of the CDR3: TGTGCCAGCAGCCAAGATCGAGGGCCGGCTTTCTTT. The chain combines TRBV3-1 with TRBJ1-1; no clear D. Germline V lookup: CDR1 LGHDT, CDR2 YNNKEL (reference sequence). The V and J ends lost 0 bases and 11 bases respectively, with 10 bases between them. The CDR3 runs to 12 residues.

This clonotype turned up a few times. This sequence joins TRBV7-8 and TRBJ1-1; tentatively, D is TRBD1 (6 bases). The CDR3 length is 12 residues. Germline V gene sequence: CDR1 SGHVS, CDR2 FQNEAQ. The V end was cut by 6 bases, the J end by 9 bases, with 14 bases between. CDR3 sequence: CASSPGHPKAFF. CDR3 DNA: TGTGCCAGCAGTCCGGGACATCCTAAAGCTTTCTTT. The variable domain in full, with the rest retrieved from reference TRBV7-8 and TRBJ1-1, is GAGVSQSPRYKVAKRGQDVALRCDPISGHVSLFWYQQALGQGPEFLTYFQNEAQLDKSGLPSDRFFAERPEGSVSTLKIQRTQQEDSAVYLCASSPGHPKAFFGQGTRLTVV.

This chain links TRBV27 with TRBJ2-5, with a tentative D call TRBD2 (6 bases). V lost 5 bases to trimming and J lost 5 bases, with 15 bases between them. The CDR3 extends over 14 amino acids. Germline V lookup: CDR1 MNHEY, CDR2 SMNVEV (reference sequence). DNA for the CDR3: TGTGCCAGCAGTAACGGAGGGGCCGGGGAGACCCAGTACTTC. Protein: CASSNGGAGETQYF.

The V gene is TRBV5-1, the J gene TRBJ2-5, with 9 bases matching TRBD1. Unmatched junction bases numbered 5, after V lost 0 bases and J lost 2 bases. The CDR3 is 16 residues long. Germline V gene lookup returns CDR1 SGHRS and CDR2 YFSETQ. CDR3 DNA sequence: TGCGCCAGCAGCTTGGTCCCCGGGACAGGGCAAGAGACCCAGTACTTC. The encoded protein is CASSLVPGTGQETQYF. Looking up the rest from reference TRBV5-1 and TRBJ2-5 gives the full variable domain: KAGVTQTPRYLIKTRGQQVTLSCSPISGHRSVSWYQQTPGQGLQFLFEYFSETQRNKGNFPGRFSGRQFSNSRSEMNVSTLELGDSALYLCASSLVPGTGQETQYFGPGTRLLVL.

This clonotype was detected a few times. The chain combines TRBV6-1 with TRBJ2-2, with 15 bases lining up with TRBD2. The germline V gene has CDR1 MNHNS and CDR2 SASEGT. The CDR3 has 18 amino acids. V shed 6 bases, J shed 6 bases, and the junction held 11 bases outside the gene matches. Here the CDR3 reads CASRDTKGLAGGPGELFF. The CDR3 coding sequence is TGTGCCAGCAGGGATACTAAAGGACTAGCGGGAGGGCCCGGGGAGCTGTTTTTT.

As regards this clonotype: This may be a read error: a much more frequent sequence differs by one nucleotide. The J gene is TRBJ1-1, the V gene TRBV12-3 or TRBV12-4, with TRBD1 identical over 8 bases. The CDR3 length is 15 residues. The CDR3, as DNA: TGTGACAGCAGTTTAGAGGCAGGGGGCCTCACTGAAGCTTTCTTT. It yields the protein CDSSLEAGGLTEAFF.

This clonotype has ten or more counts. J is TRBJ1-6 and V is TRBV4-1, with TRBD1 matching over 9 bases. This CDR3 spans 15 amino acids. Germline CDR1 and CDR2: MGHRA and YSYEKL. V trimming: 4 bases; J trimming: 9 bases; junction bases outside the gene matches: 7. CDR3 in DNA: TGCGCCAGCAGCCTAGCCGGGACAGGGCTTTCACCCCTCCACTTT. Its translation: CASSLAGTGLSPLHF.

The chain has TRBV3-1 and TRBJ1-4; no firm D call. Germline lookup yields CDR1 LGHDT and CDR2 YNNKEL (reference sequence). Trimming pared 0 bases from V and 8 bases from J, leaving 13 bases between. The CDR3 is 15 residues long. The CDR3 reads CASSQDLGTEEKLFF. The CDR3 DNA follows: TGTGCCAGCAGCCAAGACTTGGGAACGGAAGAAAAACTGTTTTTT.